Following are 25 T cell receptor beta chains from one sample sequenced in a study of beta chain features in type 1 diabetes. Sequencing targeted expressed TCRB transcripts, as all isolated RNA had been reverse transcribed. The repertoire was sequenced with immunoSEQ multiplex PCR; TCRdb's copy has only in-frame clones and lacks some. The sample lists roughly 140,000 clones, nearly 50% occurring once. The material sequenced was Tregs from blood. These receptors were taken from a man aged 18 to 35 in good health.

This chain joins TRBV7-2 and TRBJ2-2, with 10 bases that match TRBD1. Trimming removed 4 bases from V and 5 bases from J; junction bases left unmatched: 4. Germline values: CDR1 SGHTA, CDR2 FQGNSA. CDR3 size: 15 residues. The CDR3 DNA follows: TGTGCCAGCAGCTCGGACAGGGGGACGACCGGGGAGCTGTTTTTT. Protein product: CASSSDRGTTGELFF. Together with reference TRBV7-2 and TRBJ2-2, the CDR3 gives the full variable domain: GAGVSQSPSNKVTEKGKDVELRCDPISGHTALYWYRQSLGQGLEFLIYFQGNSAPDKSGLPSDRFSAERTGGSVSTLTIQRTQQEDSAVYLCASSSDRGTTGELFFGEGSRLTVL.

The chain is built from TRBV28 and TRBJ2-6; no definite D call. The CDR3 runs 17 residues. CDR1 and CDR2 from the germline V gene are MDHEN and SYDVKM. V gave up 7 bases and J gave up 0 bases, with 16 bases separating them. The CDR3 bases are TGTGCCAGCAACTCAAGGCACAGATACTCTGGGGCCAACGTCCTGACTTTC. The encoded protein is CASNSRHRYSGANVLTF.

This chain connects TRBV18 to TRBJ2-3, with 7 nucleotides matching TRBD1. The ends lost 3 bases at V and 0 bases at J; junction bases unmatched: 3. The CDR3 length is 15 residues. Germline V lookup: CDR1 KGHSH, CDR2 LQKENI. The CDR3 spells CASSPDRVSTDTQYF. The CDR3 region has the DNA TGTGCCAGCTCACCCGACAGGGTTAGCACAGATACGCAGTATTTT.

This chain uses TRBV18 with TRBJ2-5; tentative D call: TRBD2 (6 bases). Per germline, CDR1 KGHSH and CDR2 LQKENI. The CDR3 runs 13 residues. Trimming cost V 6 bases and J 3 bases, with 11 bases left between them. The CDR3 DNA is TGTGCCAGCTCCCCGGGGGAGAAAGAGACCCAGTACTTC. Translated, it gives CASSPGEKETQYF.

This chain uses TRBV20-1 with TRBJ1-5, with unresolved D. The CDR3 loop spans 11 amino acids. V was shortened by 5 bases and J by 9 bases, with 11 bases between the two germline ends. Germline loops: CDR1 DFQATT, CDR2 SNEGSKA (reference sequence). The chain's CDR3 is CSAAYSGPQHF. Here the CDR3 DNA reads TGCAGTGCTGCCTACTCAGGGCCCCAGCATTTT.

This chain uses TRBV28 with TRBJ2-7; no clear D. Per germline, CDR1 MDHEN and CDR2 SYDVKM. The CDR3 sequence is 15 residues long. Trimming left V 3 bases short and J 2 bases short, with 14 bases between. The chain's CDR3 is CASSFGRPPPYEQYF. The CDR3 DNA sequence: TGTGCCAGCAGTTTTGGCAGGCCCCCTCCCTACGAGCAGTACTTC.

This clone was seen only a few times. V and J are TRBV6-6 and TRBJ1-5; no definite D call. The V gene's germline CDR1 is MNHNY and CDR2 SVGAGI (reference sequence). The CDR3 is 14 residues long. Trimming pared 3 bases from V and 5 bases from J, leaving 11 bases between. The CDR3 here is CASSYRSSHQPQHF. CDR3 nucleotide sequence: TGTGCCAGCAGTTATCGGTCGTCGCATCAGCCCCAGCATTTT.

This clone was recorded a few times. The rearrangement joins TRBV6-4 to TRBJ2-7; TRBD1 matches at 12 bases. Trimming took 8 bases from V and 4 from J; bases not matched to a gene: 3. Germline V gene data show CDR1 as MRHNA and CDR2 as SNTAGT. This CDR3 comprises 13 residues. The CDR3 region has the DNA TGTGCCAGCGGGACAGGGGGCTGGTACGAGCAGTACTTC. Amino acids: CASGTGGWYEQYF.

The chain uses TRBV30 and TRBJ1-2; D gene unclear. V gave up 5 bases and J gave up 8 bases, with 15 bases separating them. CDR3 size: 12 residues. Germline V gene sequence: CDR1 GTSNPN, CDR2 SVGIG (reference sequence). The CDR3 is CAWSRARGGYTF. The DNA of the CDR3 is TGTGCCTGGTCAAGGGCCCGGGGAGGCTACACCTTC.

This clone turned up a few times. The chain joins TRBV7-2 to TRBJ2-2; weak D call: TRBD2 (6 bases). V lost 5 bases to trimming and J lost 4 bases, with 20 bases between them. CDR1 is SGHTA, CDR2 FQGNSA, per germline. The CDR3 loop spans 17 amino acids. CDR3 nucleotides: TGTGCCAGCAGCCCTGCTTCCGGGGGAGTACCCACCGGGGAGCTGTTTTTT. Protein product: CASSPASGGVPTGELFF.

V usage is TRBV20-1 and J usage is TRBJ1-2; D unclear. The V gene lost 6 bases and the J gene lost 4 bases, with 9 bases spanning the gap. There are 11 residues in the CDR3. Germline CDR1 reads DFQATT; CDR2 reads SNEGSKA (reference sequence). The CDR3 DNA reads as TGCAGTGCCCGGAGAGGCTATGGCTACACCTTC. This encodes CSARRGYGYTF.

This chain links TRBV18 with TRBJ2-5; TRBD1 matches 8 bases. V lost 3 bases to trimming and J lost 4 bases; unmatched junction nucleotides: 7. In germline, CDR1 is KGHSH, CDR2 LQKENI. The CDR3 is made up of 15 amino acids. The CDR3 reads CASSPEQGAGETQYF. CDR3 sequence (DNA): TGTGCCAGCTCACCGGAGCAGGGGGCTGGAGAGACCCAGTACTTC.

The chain uses TRBV28 and TRBJ2-1, with D unresolved. The germline V and J ends were trimmed by 5 bases and 3 bases, with 14 bases remaining between them. This CDR3 spans 15 amino acids. CDR1 is MDHEN and CDR2 is SYDVKM in the germline V gene. CDR3 bases: TGTGCCAGCAGTCCGCCCCCGGCGGACTACAATGAGCAGTTCTTC. Translated: CASSPPPADYNEQFF.

The chain joins TRBV18 to TRBJ1-1; maybe TRBD1 (6 bases). Germline CDR1 KGHSH, CDR2 LQKENI. V lost 4 bases and J lost 6, with 12 bases in between. The CDR3 runs 13 residues. The CDR3 sequence is CASSRTGNAEAFF. The DNA for the CDR3 is TGTGCCAGCTCACGAACAGGGAATGCTGAAGCTTTCTTT. Filled out from reference TRBV18 and TRBJ1-1, the complete variable domain reads NAGVMQNPRHLVRRRGQEARLRCSPMKGHSHVYWYRQLPEEGLKFMVYLQKENIIDESGMPKERFSAEFPKEGPSILRIQQVVRGDSAAYFCASSRTGNAEAFFGQGTRLTVV.

Concerning this clone: Germline and junction disagree at one end, which may indicate a read error. The chain carries TRBV6-5 and TRBJ2-7; D may be TRBD2 (6 bases). Per the germline V gene, CDR1 is MNHEY and CDR2 is SVGAGI. The CDR3 has 11 amino acids. The CDR3 loop is CASGRREGLCF. The CDR3 coding sequence is TGTGCGAGCGGGCGGCGGGAAGGCCTTTGCTTC.

The chain is built from TRBV11-2 and TRBJ2-2, with 10 bases lining up with TRBD1. V trimming: 6 bases; J trimming: 4 bases; junction bases outside the gene matches: 8. The CDR3 has 16 amino acids. Germline V gene data show CDR1 as SGHAT and CDR2 as FQNNGV. CDR3 amino acids: CASRSPGQGFTGELFF. The CDR3 DNA reads TGTGCCAGCAGATCTCCGGGACAGGGGTTCACCGGGGAGCTGTTTTTT.

This clone was recorded a few times. The chain has TRBV19 and TRBJ1-2, with 11 bases fitting TRBD1. The CDR3 consists of 13 residues. CDR1 and CDR2 from the germline V gene are LNHDA and SQIVND (reference sequence). With 10 bases clipped from V and 3 bases from J, the junction kept 4 bases outside the gene matches. Here the CDR3 DNA reads TGTGCCACCGGACAGGGGGCTCACTATGGCTACACCTTC. Protein product: CATGQGAHYGYTF. The entire variable domain, with the rest obtained from reference TRBV19 and TRBJ1-2, is as follows: DGGITQSPKYLFRKEGQNVTLSCEQNLNHDAMYWYRQDPGQGLRLIYYSQIVNDFQKGDIAEGYSVSREKKESFPLTVTSAQKNPTAFYLCATGQGAHYGYTFGSGTRLTVV.

The genes are TRBV7-2 and TRBJ1-1; D not resolved. Trimming cost V 2 bases and J 11 bases, with 18 bases left between them. CDR1 and CDR2 from the germline V gene are SGHTA and FQGNSA. The length of the CDR3 is 14 residues. This CDR3 reads CASSLNVLEAVAFF. CDR3 coding DNA: TGTGCCAGCAGCTTAAATGTGTTGGAGGCTGTGGCTTTCTTT.

This clone was observed a few times. The chain recombines TRBV7-2 with TRBJ1-5; weak D call: TRBD1 (5 bases). V lost 0 bases and J 6 bases, leaving 9 bases between the germline ends. CDR1 is SGHTA and CDR2 is FQGNSA in the germline V gene. CDR3 size: 14 residues. CDR3 DNA: TGTGCCAGCAGCTTAGCAGGGGCGGTTCAGCCCCAGCATTTT. It encodes CASSLAGAVQPQHF. The complete variable domain, with remaining parts taken from reference TRBV7-2 and TRBJ1-5, reads GAGVSQSPSNKVTEKGKDVELRCDPISGHTALYWYRQSLGQGLEFLIYFQGNSAPDKSGLPSDRFSAERTGGSVSTLTIQRTQQEDSAVYLCASSLAGAVQPQHFGDGTRLSIL.

The CDR3 here is CAWSRLAASYEQYF. The DNA of the CDR3 is TGTGCCTGGTCCCGACTAGCGGCCTCCTACGAGCAGTACTTC. This chain links TRBV30 with TRBJ2-7, with TRBD2 matching over 9 bases. J gave up 0 bases and V 5 bases, and 5 bases lay outside the gene matches. CDR1 and CDR2 (germline): GTSNPN, SVGIG (reference sequence). This CDR3 has 14 residues.

A single count supports this clone. J is TRBJ2-1 and V is TRBV9, with TRBD2 as a possible D gene (6 bases). The CDR3 covers 14 residues. Deletions cut 2 bases from V and 4 bases from J, with 10 bases between. Germline V lookup: CDR1 SGDLS, CDR2 YYNGEE. The CDR3 DNA reads TGTGCCAGCAGCGTCCGGGACTTTTACAATGAGCAGTTCTTC. Translated, it gives CASSVRDFYNEQFF.

A word on this clone: At one of its ends the junction is not consistent with the germline gene, which may arise from a read error. This sequence joins TRBV27 and TRBJ1-4; D is ambiguous. Germline V gene lookup returns CDR1 MNHEY and CDR2 SMNVEV (reference sequence). The CDR3 sequence is 14 residues long. The CDR3 region is CASRRVGSVERLFF. CDR3 sequence (DNA): TGTGCCAGCAGGAGGGTCGGCTCAGTCGAAAGACTGTTTTTT. The whole variable domain, filled in from reference TRBV27 and TRBJ1-4, reads EAQVTQNPRYLITVTGKKLTVTCSQNMNHEYMSWYRQDPGLGLRQIYYSMNVEVTDKGDVPEGYKVSRKEKRNFPLILESPSPNQTSLYFCASRRVGSVERLFFGSGTQLSVL.

This clone was seen more than once but under ten times. V and J are TRBV12-1 and TRBJ2-1; the table's TRBD2 call for D was not verified on the DNA. TRBV12-1 counts as a pseudogene. The CDR3 sequence is 13 residues long. Written as DNA, the CDR3 is TGTGCCAGCAGCTTTGGGCCACAGCGGGAGCAGTTCTTC. It yields the protein CASSFGPQREQFF.

V gene TRBV18 combines with J gene TRBJ2-7; TRBD2 agrees at 15 bases. The J segment lost 7 bases and the V segment lost 3 bases, leaving 7 bases of the junction unmatched. The CDR3 loop spans 16 amino acids. CDR1 KGHSH and CDR2 LQKENI come from the germline V gene. The CDR3 nucleotides read TGTGCCAGCTCACCTGAACGGACTAGCGGGAGGGGAGAGCAGTACTTC. This sequence encodes CASSPERTSGRGEQYF.

The rearrangement joins TRBV18 to TRBJ2-1; D is undetermined. Per germline, CDR1 KGHSH and CDR2 LQKENI. Trimming shortened V by 6 bases and J by 3 bases, and 15 bases separated the two germline ends. The CDR3 sequence is 15 residues long. The CDR3 protein is CASSPNGLVYNEQFF. The CDR3 DNA reads TGTGCCAGCTCCCCTAACGGGTTGGTCTACAATGAGCAGTTCTTC.